This TCR beta chain is from a study of T cell responses to AZD1222 COVID-19 vaccine. The method was immunoSEQ multiplex PCR; TCRdb's version includes in-frame clones alone and lacks a portion of them. The repertoire has some 120,000 clones, 80% to 90% of them found once; the top ten carry around 1.6%. Germline V gives CDR1 MNHEY, CDR2 SMNVEV (reference sequence). The CDR3 totals 18 residues. V gave up 6 bases and J gave up 3 bases; unmatched junction bases: 16. The sample here was peripheral blood, taken on day 0 of AZD1222 vaccination. The TCR originated in an adult in good health. This sequence joins TRBV27 and TRBJ1-3; 8 bases align to TRBD1. The CDR3 coding sequence is TGTGCCAGCAGGGGAGGGCAGGGGGCTTTTCGTGGTGGAAACACCATATATTTT. Translating gives CASRGGQGAFRGGNTIYF.